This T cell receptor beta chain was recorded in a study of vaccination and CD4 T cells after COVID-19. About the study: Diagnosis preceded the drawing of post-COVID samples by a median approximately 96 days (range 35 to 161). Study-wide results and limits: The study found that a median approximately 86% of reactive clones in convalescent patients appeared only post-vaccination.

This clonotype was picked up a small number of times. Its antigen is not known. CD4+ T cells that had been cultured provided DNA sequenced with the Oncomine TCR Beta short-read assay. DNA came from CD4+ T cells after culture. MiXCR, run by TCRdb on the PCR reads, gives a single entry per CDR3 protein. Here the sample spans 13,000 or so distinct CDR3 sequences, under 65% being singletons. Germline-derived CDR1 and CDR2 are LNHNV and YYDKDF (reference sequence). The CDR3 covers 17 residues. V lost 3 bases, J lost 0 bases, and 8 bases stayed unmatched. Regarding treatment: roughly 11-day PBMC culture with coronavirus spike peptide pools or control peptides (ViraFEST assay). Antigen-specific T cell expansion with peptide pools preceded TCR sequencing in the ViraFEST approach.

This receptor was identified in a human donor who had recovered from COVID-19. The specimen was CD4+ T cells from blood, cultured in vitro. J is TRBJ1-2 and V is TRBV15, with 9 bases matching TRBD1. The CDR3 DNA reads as TGTGCCACCAGCAGGAGACCAGGGGACAGGGCTAACTATGGCTACACCTTC. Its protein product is CATSRRPGDRANYGYTF.